Given below is one TCR beta chain in context. The record originates from a study of CD8 T cells in ankylosing spondylitis. The CDR3 sequence is 14 residues long. Deletions cut 5 bases from V and 8 bases from J, with 17 bases between. The germline V gene encodes CDR1 MGHDK and CDR2 SYGVNS. TCRdb processed the 5' RACE reads anew with MiXCR; each CDR3 protein has one entry. The sample lists hundreds of thousands of distinct CDR3 sequences, roughly 8.6% occurring once. Sequenced input: blood, either unsorted or a sorted T cell fraction (not recorded which). This chain connects TRBV25-1 to TRBJ2-3, with TRBD2 as a possible D gene (6 bases). The TCR originated in a male donor with ankylosing spondylitis or in good health (not recorded which). In DNA form, the CDR3 reads TGTGCCAGCAGTCCCCGGGACTCCACGGGTACGCAGTATTTT. This sequence encodes CASSPRDSTGTQYF.